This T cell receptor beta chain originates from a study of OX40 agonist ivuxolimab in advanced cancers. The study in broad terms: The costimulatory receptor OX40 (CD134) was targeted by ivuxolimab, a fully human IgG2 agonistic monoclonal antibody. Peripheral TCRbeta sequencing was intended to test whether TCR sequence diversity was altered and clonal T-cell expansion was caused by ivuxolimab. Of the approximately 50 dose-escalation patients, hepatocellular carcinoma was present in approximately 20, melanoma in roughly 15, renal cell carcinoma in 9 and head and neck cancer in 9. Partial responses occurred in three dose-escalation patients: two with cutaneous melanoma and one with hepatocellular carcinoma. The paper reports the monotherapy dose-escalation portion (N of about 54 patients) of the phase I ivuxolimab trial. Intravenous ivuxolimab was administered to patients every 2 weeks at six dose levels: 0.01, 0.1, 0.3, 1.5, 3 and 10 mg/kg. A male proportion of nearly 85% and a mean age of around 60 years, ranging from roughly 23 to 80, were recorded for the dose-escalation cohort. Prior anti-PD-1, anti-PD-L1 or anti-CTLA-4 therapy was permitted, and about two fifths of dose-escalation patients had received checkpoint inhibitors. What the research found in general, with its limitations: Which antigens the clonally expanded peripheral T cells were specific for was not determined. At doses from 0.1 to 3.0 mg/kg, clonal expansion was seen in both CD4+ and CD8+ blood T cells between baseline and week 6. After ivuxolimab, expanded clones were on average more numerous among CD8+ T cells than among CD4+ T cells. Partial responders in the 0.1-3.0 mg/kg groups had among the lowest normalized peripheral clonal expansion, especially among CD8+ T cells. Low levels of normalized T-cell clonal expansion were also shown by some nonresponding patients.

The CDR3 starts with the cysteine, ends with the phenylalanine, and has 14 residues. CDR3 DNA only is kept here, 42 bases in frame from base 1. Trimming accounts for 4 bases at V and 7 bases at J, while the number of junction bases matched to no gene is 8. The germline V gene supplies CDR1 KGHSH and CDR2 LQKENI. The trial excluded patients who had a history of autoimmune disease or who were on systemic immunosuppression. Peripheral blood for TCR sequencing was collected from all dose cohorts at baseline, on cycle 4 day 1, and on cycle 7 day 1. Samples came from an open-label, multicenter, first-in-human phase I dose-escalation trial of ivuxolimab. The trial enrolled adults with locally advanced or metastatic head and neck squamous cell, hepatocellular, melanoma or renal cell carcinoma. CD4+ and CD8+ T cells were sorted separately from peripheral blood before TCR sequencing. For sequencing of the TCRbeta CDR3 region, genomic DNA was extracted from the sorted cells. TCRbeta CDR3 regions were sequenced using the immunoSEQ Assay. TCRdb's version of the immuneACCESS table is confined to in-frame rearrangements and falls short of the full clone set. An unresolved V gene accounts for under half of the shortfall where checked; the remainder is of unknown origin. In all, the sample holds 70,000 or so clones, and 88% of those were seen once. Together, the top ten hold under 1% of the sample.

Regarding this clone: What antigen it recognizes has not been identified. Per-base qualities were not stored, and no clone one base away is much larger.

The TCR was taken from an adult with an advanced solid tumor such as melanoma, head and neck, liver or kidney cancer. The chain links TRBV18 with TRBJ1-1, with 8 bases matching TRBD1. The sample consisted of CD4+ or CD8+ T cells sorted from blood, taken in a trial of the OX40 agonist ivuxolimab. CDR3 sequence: CASSLLDRDVEAFF. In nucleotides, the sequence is TGTGCCAGCTCACTCTTGGACAGGGATGTTGAAGCTTTCTTT. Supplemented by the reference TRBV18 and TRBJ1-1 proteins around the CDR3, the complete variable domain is NAGVMQNPRHLVRRRGQEARLRCSPMKGHSHVYWYRQLPEEGLKFMVYLQKENIIDESGMPKERFSAEFPKEGPSILRIQQVVRGDSAAYFCASSLLDRDVEAFFGQGTRLTVV.